These 2 T cell receptor beta chains were sequenced from one sample in a study of blood T cell repertoires in COVID-19. The data were produced by immunoSEQ multiplex PCR, yet TCRdb's version contains in-frame clones alone and is incomplete. The sample carries about 350,000 clones, approximately 89% recorded once. Sequenced material: peripheral blood. These receptors all come from a woman aged 55 to 70 with COVID-19, enrolled during active disease.

The chain couples TRBV6-5 to TRBJ1-3; a possible D gene is TRBD1 (5 bases). The CDR3 is made up of 13 amino acids. V lost 8 bases and J 3 bases, leaving 11 bases between the germline ends. Looked up from germline, CDR1 is MNHEY and CDR2 is SVGAGI. This CDR3 is CASLTAIGNTIYF. The CDR3 DNA sequence: TGTGCCAGCCTGACAGCGATTGGAAACACCATATATTTT.

J is TRBJ2-1 and V is TRBV19, with 16 bases identical to TRBD2. V dropped 4 bases and J dropped 1; count of bases not matched to a gene: 4. CDR1 and CDR2 from the germline V gene are LNHDA and SQIVND (reference sequence). This CDR3 region has 18 residues. CDR3 coding DNA: TGTGCCAGTAGTAAGGGACTAGCGGGGGGGAGGTCCTACAATGAGCAGTTCTTC. As protein: CASSKGLAGGRSYNEQFF. Based on the CDR3 plus reference TRBV19 and TRBJ2-1, the full variable domain is DGGITQSPKYLFRKEGQNVTLSCEQNLNHDAMYWYRQDPGQGLRLIYYSQIVNDFQKGDIAEGYSVSREKKESFPLTVTSAQKNPTAFYLCASSKGLAGGRSYNEQFFGPGTRLTVL.